This T cell receptor beta chain was captured by sequencing in a study of blood T cell repertoires in COVID-19. Background on the study: Material from acute and convalescent COVID-19 was sourced from the United States, Italy and Spain. T cells, B-cell-depleted T cells, or PBMCs provided the cDNA or gDNA that served as material.

Germline V lookup: CDR1 LGHNA, CDR2 YSLEER. The CDR3 covers 15 residues. The trim removed 3 bases at V and 3 bases at J, leaving 6 bases unmatched. Per the authors' pipeline: Using reference gene primer amplification, nucleated cell counts were estimated. Produced via immunoSEQ multiplex PCR; TCRdb's table is partial and in-frame only. The DNA was the basis for D and trimming; V, J and clone size are from that table. This table holds about 260,000 clones, about 89% found once. This receptor was obtained from a woman between 45 and 65 years old with acute or convalescent COVID-19. The sample consisted of peripheral blood. V and J are TRBV4-3 and TRBJ2-3; 7 bases agree with TRBD2. CDR3 nucleotide sequence: TGCGCCAGCAGCCATCTAGCGGAGAGGACAGATACGCAGTATTTT. This gives the protein CASSHLAERTDTQYF.